This T cell receptor (beta chain) was observed in a study of blood T cell repertoires in COVID-19. Study in general: The origin of the acute and convalescent COVID-19 samples was the United States, Italy and Spain. T cells, B-cell-depleted T cells, or PBMCs provided the cDNA or gDNA that served as material.

In the case of this clone: It may be a read error: a sequence one base away is much more abundant.

Seattle patients were enrolled during active infection and followed longitudinally. Germline values: CDR1 SGHNT, CDR2 YYREEE (reference sequence). This CDR3 is built from 13 residues. In the authors' workflow: Amplification of reference gene primers provided the estimated nucleated cell counts. Profiling relied on immunoSEQ multiplex PCR, and the TCRdb table lists in-frame clones only, not all of them. V and J calls and clone size are those listed in that table; D and trimming were worked out from the DNA. This table has about 480,000 clones, about 91% appearing once. The receptor's source is a woman between 45 and 65 years old with COVID-19, enrolled during active disease. The rearrangement uses TRBV5-4 and TRBJ1-1, with 7 bases aligning to TRBD1. The sequenced material came from peripheral blood. The CDR3: CASNLGQLTEAFF. The CDR3 DNA reads as TGTGCCAGCAACTTGGGACAGCTCACTGAAGCTTTCTTT.